Below are 13 T cell receptor beta chains sequenced from a single sample in a study of T cell responses to AZD1222 COVID-19 vaccine. The protocol was immunoSEQ multiplex PCR, while the TCRdb copy is restricted to in-frame clones and leaves out a portion. This table holds about 100,000 clones, about 87% found once. This material consisted of peripheral blood, taken on day 0 of MenACWY control vaccination. These receptors all stem from an adult in good health.

The rearrangement uses TRBV10-1 and TRBJ1-5; D is uncertain. Trimming cost V 4 bases and J 2 bases, with 12 bases left between them. Germline lookup yields CDR1 WNHNN and CDR2 SYGVQD (reference sequence). This CDR3 spans 15 amino acids. DNA for the CDR3: TGCGCCAGCAGTGTAACGTCGGCTGGCAATCAGCCCCAGCATTTT. It is translated as CASSVTSAGNQPQHF.

The chain links TRBV11-2 to TRBJ2-7; TRBD1 aligns across 8 bases. The germline V gene encodes CDR1 SGHAT and CDR2 FQNNGV. The CDR3 is made up of 14 amino acids. V gave up 9 bases and J gave up 0 bases; unmatched junction bases: 7. CDR3 loop: CASNRQGLSYEQYF. The CDR3 DNA reads as TGTGCCAGTAACCGACAGGGGCTCTCCTACGAGCAGTACTTC.

This sequence joins TRBV18 and TRBJ2-5; D remains ambiguous. CDR1 is KGHSH, CDR2 LQKENI, per germline. There are 13 residues in the CDR3. V was shortened by 6 bases and J by 5 bases, with 13 bases between the two germline ends. CDR3 DNA: TGTGCCAGCTCCCTGGGGTCAGCGGAGACCCAGTACTTC. Translated, it gives CASSLGSAETQYF.

The rearrangement joins TRBV5-1 to TRBJ2-3; TRBD1 or TRBD2 may be the D gene (5 bases each). V lost 2 bases and J 2 bases, leaving 12 bases between the germline ends. The CDR3 is 15 amino acids. CDR1 SGHRS and CDR2 YFSETQ come from the germline V gene. The CDR3 DNA reads as TGCGCCAGCAGCTTCTGGGACGGAGACACAGATACGCAGTATTTT. Amino acids: CASSFWDGDTDTQYF. The full variable domain, with the rest looked up from reference TRBV5-1 and TRBJ2-3, is KAGVTQTPRYLIKTRGQQVTLSCSPISGHRSVSWYQQTPGQGLQFLFEYFSETQRNKGNFPGRFSGRQFSNSRSEMNVSTLELGDSALYLCASSFWDGDTDTQYFGPGTRLTVL.

The chain carries TRBV6-2 or TRBV6-3 and TRBJ2-1; TRBD1 or TRBD2 may be the D gene (5 bases each). This CDR3 is built from 17 residues. Trimming removed 2 bases from V and 5 bases from J, with 19 bases in between. The germline V gene encodes CDR1 MNHEY and CDR2 SVGEGT. The CDR3 reads CASSYPPGPLGHNEQFF. For the CDR3, the DNA is TGTGCCAGCAGTTACCCCCCCGGCCCTCTGGGACACAATGAGCAGTTCTTC.

The chain employs TRBV2 and TRBJ2-7; possible D gene TRBD1, 6 bases. The germline gives CDR1 SNHLY, CDR2 FYNNEI. The V and J ends lost 9 bases and 3 bases respectively, with 21 bases between them. The CDR3 totals 15 residues. The CDR3 DNA reads TGTGCCAGTGCCTTGAATCAGGGGTCAGTCTACGAGCAGTACTTC. Its protein is CASALNQGSVYEQYF. The complete variable domain, with remaining parts taken from reference TRBV2 and TRBJ2-7, reads EPEVTQTPSHQVTQMGQEVILRCVPISNHLYFYWYRQILGQKVEFLVSFYNNEISEKSEIFDDQFSVERPDGSNFTLKIRSTKLEDSAMYFCASALNQGSVYEQYFGPGTRLTVT.

J is TRBJ2-7 and V is TRBV5-5; D may be TRBD1 or TRBD2 (5 bases each). The CDR3 is 15 residues long. Trimming took off 4 bases at V and 3 bases at J, with 17 bases between the two ends. Looked up from germline, CDR1 is SGHKS and CDR2 is YYEKEE (reference sequence). Here the CDR3 DNA reads TGTGCCAGCAGCCCACAAACCGGGACCCTCTACGAGCAGTACTTC. Translating it yields CASSPQTGTLYEQYF.

CDR3 sequence: CASSFITDTQYF. The CDR3 DNA follows: TGTGCCAGCAGTTTCATCACAGATACGCAGTATTTT. The J gene is TRBJ2-3, the V gene TRBV7-9; D unclear. The V and J ends lost 6 bases and 2 bases respectively, with 6 bases between them. The CDR3 runs 12 residues. Per germline, CDR1 SEHNR and CDR2 FQNEAQ (reference sequence).

This chain uses TRBV18 with TRBJ2-7; D unresolved. The V gene lost 2 bases and the J gene lost 0 bases, with 8 bases spanning the gap. Germline V gene sequence: CDR1 KGHSH, CDR2 LQKENI. This CDR3 is built from 14 residues. The CDR3 DNA sequence: TGTGCCAGCTCACCAACGCTGAGCTCCTACGAGCAGTACTTC. Its translation: CASSPTLSSYEQYF.

The rearrangement uses TRBV5-6 and TRBJ1-1, with a weak D call TRBD1 (6 bases). V was cut by 3 bases and J by 0 bases, with 12 bases left in between. Germline-derived CDR1 and CDR2 are SGHDT and YYEEEE. The CDR3 has 15 residues. In nucleotides, the CDR3 is TGTGCCAGCAGCTATACAGGGAAAATGAACACTGAAGCTTTCTTT. Encoded protein: CASSYTGKMNTEAFF.

This chain connects TRBV5-6 to TRBJ1-4; TRBD1 aligns across 9 bases. V lost 0 bases to trimming and J lost 6 bases; unmatched junction nucleotides: 9. CDR3 length equals 17 residues. Germline V gene lookup returns CDR1 SGHDT and CDR2 YYEEEE. DNA of the CDR3: TGTGCCAGCAGCTTGGCTACAAGGACAGGGGCGGATGAAAAACTGTTTTTT. Protein sequence: CASSLATRTGADEKLFF.

V is TRBV5-1 and J is TRBJ1-6, with TRBD1 identical over 9 bases. CDR1 SGHRS and CDR2 YFSETQ come from the germline V gene. V trimming: 4 bases; J trimming: 6 bases; junction bases outside the gene matches: 8. The CDR3 length is 16 residues. The CDR3 DNA follows: TGCGCCAGCAGCGGAAACAGGGGGCCGATTAATTCACCCCTCCACTTT. This encodes CASSGNRGPINSPLHF.

This chain connects TRBV6-1 to TRBJ1-6; D perhaps matches TRBD1 (6 bases). Germline V gives CDR1 MNHNS, CDR2 SASEGT. This CDR3 contains 16 residues. Trimming took off 3 bases at V and 5 bases at J, with 14 bases between the two ends. CDR3: CASSDRGAGNNSPLHF. CDR3 sequence (DNA): TGTGCCAGCAGTGACAGGGGCGCTGGGAATAATTCACCCCTCCACTTT.